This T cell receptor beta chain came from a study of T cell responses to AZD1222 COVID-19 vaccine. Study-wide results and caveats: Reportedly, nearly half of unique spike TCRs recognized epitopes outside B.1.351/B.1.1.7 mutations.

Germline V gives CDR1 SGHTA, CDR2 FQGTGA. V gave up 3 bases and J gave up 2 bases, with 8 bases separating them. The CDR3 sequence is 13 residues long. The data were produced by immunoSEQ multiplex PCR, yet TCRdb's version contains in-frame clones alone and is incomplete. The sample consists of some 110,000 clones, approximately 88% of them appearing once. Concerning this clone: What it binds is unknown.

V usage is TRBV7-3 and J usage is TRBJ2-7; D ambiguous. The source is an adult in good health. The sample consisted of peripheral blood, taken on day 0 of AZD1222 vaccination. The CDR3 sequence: CASSFQATYEQYF. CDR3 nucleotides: TGTGCCAGCAGCTTTCAGGCTACCTACGAGCAGTACTTC.